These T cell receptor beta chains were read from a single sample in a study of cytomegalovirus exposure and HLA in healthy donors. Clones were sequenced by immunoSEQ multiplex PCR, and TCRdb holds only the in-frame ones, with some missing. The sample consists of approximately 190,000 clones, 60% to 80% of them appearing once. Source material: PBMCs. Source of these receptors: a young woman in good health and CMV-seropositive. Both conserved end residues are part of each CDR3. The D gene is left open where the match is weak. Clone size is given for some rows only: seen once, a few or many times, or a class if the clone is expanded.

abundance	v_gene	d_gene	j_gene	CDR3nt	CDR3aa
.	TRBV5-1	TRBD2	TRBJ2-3	TGCGCCAGCAGCCCTACTAGCGGGTCCACAGATACGCAGTATTTT	CASSPTSGSTDTQYF
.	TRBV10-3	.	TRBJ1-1	TGTGCCATCAGTCGAGACATGGCCACTGAAGCTTTCTTT	CAISRDMATEAFF
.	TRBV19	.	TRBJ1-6	TGTGCCAGTACCCCGCACCCCCAGGGGACCAATTCACCCCTCCACTTT	CASTPHPQGTNSPLHF
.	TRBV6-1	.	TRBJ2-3	TGTGCCAGCAGTGACAGGGATTATACGCAGTATTTT	CASSDRDYTQYF
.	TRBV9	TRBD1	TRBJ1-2	TGTGCCAGCAGCGTAGGGGACAGGGAGGTCTATGGCTACACCTTC	CASSVGDREVYGYTF
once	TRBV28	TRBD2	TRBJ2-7	TGTGCCAGCAGTTTACTAGCGGAGTTCTACGAGCAGTACTTC	CASSLLAEFYEQYF
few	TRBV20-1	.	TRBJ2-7	TGCAGTCCCCTCAGCTCCTACGAGCAGTACTTC	CSPLSSYEQYF
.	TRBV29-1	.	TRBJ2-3	TGCAGCGTTGAGTGGTACGGGGCAGATACGCAGTATTTT	CSVEWYGADTQYF
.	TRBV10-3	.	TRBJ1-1	TGTGCCATCGGGGCCGGGGGGCTGCGCACTGAAGCTTTCTTT	CAIGAGGLRTEAFF
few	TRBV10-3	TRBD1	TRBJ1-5	TGTGCCATCAGAGCCGGGACAGGGGGCAGTCAGCCCCAGCATTTT	CAIRAGTGGSQPQHF
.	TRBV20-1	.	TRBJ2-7	TGCAGTGCCCTAAACTACGAGCAGTACTTC	CSALNYEQYF
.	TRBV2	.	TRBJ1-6	TGTGCCGGAAGGGAGGGGGTTCGGCGTAATTCACCCCTCCACTTT	CAGREGVRRNSPLHF
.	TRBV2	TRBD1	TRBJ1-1	TGTGCCAGCAGGGGGACAGGCGTCGGCACTGAAGCTTTCTTT	CASRGTGVGTEAFF
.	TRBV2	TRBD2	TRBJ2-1	TGTGCCAGCCCTGCTAGCGGGAGTTCGAGCTCCTACAATGAGCAGTTCTTC	CASPASGSSSSYNEQFF
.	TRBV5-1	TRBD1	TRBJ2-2	TGCGCCAGCAGCTGGGGACAGGGAGGAACCGGGGAGCTGTTTTTT	CASSWGQGGTGELFF
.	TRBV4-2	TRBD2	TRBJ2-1	TGTGCCAGCAGCCCGGGAGGGGGTTTTGAGCAGTTCTTC	CASSPGGGFEQFF
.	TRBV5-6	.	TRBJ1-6	TGTGCCAGCAGCTTAAGTCCAGGTATAACGAGCTCCTATAATTCACCCCTCCACTTT	CASSLSPGITSSYNSPLHF
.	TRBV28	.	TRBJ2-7	TGTGCCAGCCACCCGCAGGGGCGGCCCCGGGAGCAGTACTTC	CASHPQGRPREQYF
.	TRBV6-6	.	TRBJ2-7	TGTGCCAGCAGTCCACAGGCGATCTCCTACGAGCAGTACTTC	CASSPQAISYEQYF
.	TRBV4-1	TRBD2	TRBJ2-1	TGCGCCAGCAGCCAAGCCCTATTCGCGGGGGGGCGATTATACAATGAGCAGTTCTTC	CASSQALFAGGRLYNEQFF
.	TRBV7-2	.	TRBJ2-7	TGTGCCAGCAGCTTAGGGGCAGGAAAGCACTACGAGCAGTACTTC	CASSLGAGKHYEQYF
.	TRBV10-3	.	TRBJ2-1	TGTGCCATCAGATTCTCAGAGGTTTACAATGAGCAGTTCTTC	CAIRFSEVYNEQFF
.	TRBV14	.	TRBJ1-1	TGTGCCAGCAGCCTGACAGAGAACACTGAAGCTTTCTTT	CASSLTENTEAFF
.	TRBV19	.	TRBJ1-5	TGTGCCAGTAGTAATCGCAGGCCACTTCCCAATCAGCCCCAGCATTTT	CASSNRRPLPNQPQHF
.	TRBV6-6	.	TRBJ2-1	TGTGCCAGCAGTTACTCGAAACCTAACAATGAGCAGTTCTTC	CASSYSKPNNEQFF
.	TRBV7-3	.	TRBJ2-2	TGTGCCAGCAGCTTAGCGGCGACCGGGGAGCTGTTTTTT	CASSLAATGELFF
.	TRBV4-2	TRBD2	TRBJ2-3	TGTGCCAGCAGCCAAGAACTAGCGGGGGGGCCTGGCACAGATACGCAGTATTTT	CASSQELAGGPGTDTQYF
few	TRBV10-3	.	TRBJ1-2	TGTGCCATCAGTTCGCCCGGGGGGGGCTATGGCTACACCTTC	CAISSPGGGYGYTF
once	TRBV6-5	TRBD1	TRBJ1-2	TGTGCCAGCAGTCTGACAGGGACCTATGGCTACACCTTC	CASSLTGTYGYTF
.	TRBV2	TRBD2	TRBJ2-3	TGTGCCAGCAGTGATGGGCGGGGGGGCTTTGCAGATACGCAGTATTTT	CASSDGRGGFADTQYF
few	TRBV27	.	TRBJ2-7	TGTGCCAGCAGTTCAACCGGGACAACCTACGAGCAGTACTTC	CASSSTGTTYEQYF
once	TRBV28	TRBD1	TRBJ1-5	TGTGCCAGCACCCAGGGGGCAGGGAGGTTGGGAAATCAGCCCCAGCATTTT	CASTQGAGRLGNQPQHF
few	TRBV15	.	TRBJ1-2	TGTGCCACCAGCAGAGATAGGCAGGCCGCAGGCTACACCTTC	CATSRDRQAAGYTF
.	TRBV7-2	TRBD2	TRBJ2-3	TGTGCCAGCAGCTTAGAAGGGACTAGCGGCGGAAATACGCAGTATTTT	CASSLEGTSGGNTQYF
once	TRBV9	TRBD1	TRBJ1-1	TGTGCCAGCAGCCCGCGACTAGGACAGGGAGCGAAGAACATGAACACTGAAGCTTTCTTT	CASSPRLGQGAKNMNTEAFF
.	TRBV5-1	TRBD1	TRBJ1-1	TGCGCCAGCAGCTTGAGGGGGCCGGGGAGCACTGAAGCTTTCTTT	CASSLRGPGSTEAFF
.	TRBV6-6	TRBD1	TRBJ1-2	TGTGCCAGCAGGGACAGGGGGCGGAACTATGGCTACACCTTC	CASRDRGRNYGYTF
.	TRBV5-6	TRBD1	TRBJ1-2	TGTGCCAGCAGGGACAGGGGTATGGGTGGCTACACCTTC	CASRDRGMGGYTF
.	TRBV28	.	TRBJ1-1	TGTGCCAGCAGTTTAGGCGGTCGTGAAGCTTTCTTT	CASSLGGREAFF
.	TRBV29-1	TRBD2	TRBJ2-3	TGCAGCGTTGTAATAGTCGGCGGGAGGGCCCCAGATACGCAGTATTTT	CSVVIVGGRAPDTQYF
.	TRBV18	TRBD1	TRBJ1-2	TGTGCCAGCTCGAGACAGGGGCTGGGCTATGGCTACACCTTC	CASSRQGLGYGYTF
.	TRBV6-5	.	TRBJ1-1	TGTGCCAGCAGGGGACACTCAAACACTGAAGCTTTCTTT	CASRGHSNTEAFF
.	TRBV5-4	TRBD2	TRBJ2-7	TGTGCCAGCAGCCCGCGACTAGCGGGAGAACGGATCTACGAGCAGTACTTC	CASSPRLAGERIYEQYF
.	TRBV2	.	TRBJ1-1	TGTGCTAACCCCGGACAGTACACTGAAGCTTTCTTT	CANPGQYTEAFF
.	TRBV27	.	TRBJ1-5	TGTGCCAGCAGTTTCGTCGGAGGGCCGGATCAGCCCCAGCATTTT	CASSFVGGPDQPQHF
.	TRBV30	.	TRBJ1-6	TGTGCCTCTAAACCGAGCTCCTATAATTCACCCCTCCACTTT	CASKPSSYNSPLHF
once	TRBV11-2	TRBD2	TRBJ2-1	TGTGCCAGCAGCCCGGGGAGGGGCCGAGTGGGCTACAATGAGCAGTTCTTC	CASSPGRGRVGYNEQFF
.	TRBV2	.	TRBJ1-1	TGTGCCAGCAGGCCTGGGGGCTGGGGTACTGAAGCTTTCTTT	CASRPGGWGTEAFF
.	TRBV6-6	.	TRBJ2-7	TGTGCCAGCATGGGCAGCACCCTACGAGAGCAGTACTTC	CASMGSTLREQYF
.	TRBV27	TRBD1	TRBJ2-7	TGTGCCAGCAGTTTATGGCCGACAGGGGTGAATAGCTACGAGCAGTACTTC	CASSLWPTGVNSYEQYF
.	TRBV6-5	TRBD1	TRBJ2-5	TGTGCCAGCACCTTCCTACAGGGGAACCAAGAGACCCAGTACTTC	CASTFLQGNQETQYF
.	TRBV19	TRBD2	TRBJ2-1	TGTGCCAGTAGTGAACCGGGGGGTACCCTGTTCTTC	CASSEPGGTLFF